This TCR beta chain was recovered during a study of blood T cells in healthy people across ages. General study findings and limits: Estimated diversity, derived from one million T cells, was regarded as an underestimate.

To note about this clonotype: What it binds is unknown.

Next came a second PCR, run for roughly 6 to 11 cycles, which used a sample-barcoded 5' primer along with a J-beta primer mix. TCRdb reprocessed the 5' RACE reads via MiXCR and lists one record per CDR3 protein. The sample has hundreds of thousands of distinct CDR3 sequences, approximately 30% seen once. CDR3 length equals 16 residues. Germline V lookup: CDR1 SEHNR, CDR2 FQNEAQ (reference sequence). Trimming shortened V by 5 bases and J by 6 bases, and 19 bases separated the two germline ends. The material sequenced was blood. J is TRBJ1-4 and V is TRBV7-9; no firm D call. This clonotype was obtained from a woman aged 80 or older in good health. CDR3 amino acids: CASSIRVVGRDEKLFF. The CDR3 bases are TGTGCCAGCAGCATTAGAGTTGTCGGGAGGGATGAAAAACTGTTTTTT.